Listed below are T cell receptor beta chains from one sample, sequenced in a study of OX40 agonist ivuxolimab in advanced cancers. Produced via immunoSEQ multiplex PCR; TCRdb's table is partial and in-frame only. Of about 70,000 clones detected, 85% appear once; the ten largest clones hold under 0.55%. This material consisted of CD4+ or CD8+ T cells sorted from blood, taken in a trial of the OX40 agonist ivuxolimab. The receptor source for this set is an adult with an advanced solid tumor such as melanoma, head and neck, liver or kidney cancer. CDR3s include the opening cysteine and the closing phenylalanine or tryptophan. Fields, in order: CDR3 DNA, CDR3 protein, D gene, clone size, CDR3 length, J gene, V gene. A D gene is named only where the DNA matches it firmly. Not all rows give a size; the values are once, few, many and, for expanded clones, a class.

cdr3_nt: TGTGCCAGTAGTATCAGCGGAGTCAGCTCCTACGAGCAGTACTTC; cdr3_aa: CASSISGVSSYEQYF; d_call: NA; clone_size: many; cdr3_length: 15; j_call: TRBJ2-7; v_call: TRBV19
cdr3_nt: TGCGCCAGCAGCCCCGGACGGATCTCTGGGGCCAACGTCCTGACTTTC; cdr3_aa: CASSPGRISGANVLTF; d_call: NA; clone_size: NA; cdr3_length: 16; j_call: TRBJ2-6; v_call: TRBV5-1
cdr3_nt: TGCGCCAGCAGCTTGGGGGGACTAGCGGGAGGCCAGGAGCAGTTCTTC; cdr3_aa: CASSLGGLAGGQEQFF; d_call: TRBD2; clone_size: NA; cdr3_length: 16; j_call: TRBJ2-1; v_call: TRBV5-1
cdr3_nt: TGTGCCAGCAGTGGGGACAGGGAGAAGACCCAGTACTTC; cdr3_aa: CASSGDREKTQYF; d_call: TRBD1; clone_size: NA; cdr3_length: 13; j_call: TRBJ2-5; v_call: TRBV2
cdr3_nt: TGTGCCAGCAGTATAGGGACAGGGCATACAGATACGCAGTATTTT; cdr3_aa: CASSIGTGHTDTQYF; d_call: TRBD1; clone_size: NA; cdr3_length: 15; j_call: TRBJ2-3; v_call: TRBV6-6
cdr3_nt: TGTGCCAGCAGCCGTGGCGGGCCGACCGACCTCACTGAAGCTTTCTTT; cdr3_aa: CASSRGGPTDLTEAFF; d_call: NA; clone_size: NA; cdr3_length: 16; j_call: TRBJ1-1; v_call: TRBV7-6
cdr3_nt: TGTGCCAGCAGCTCACTAGCGGGGGGGATCGGGACCCAGTACTTC; cdr3_aa: CASSSLAGGIGTQYF; d_call: TRBD2; clone_size: NA; cdr3_length: 15; j_call: TRBJ2-5; v_call: TRBV7-2
cdr3_nt: TGTGCCAGCAGCCGGGGGACAGGCACATTCAATCAGCCCCAGCATTTT; cdr3_aa: CASSRGTGTFNQPQHF; d_call: TRBD1; clone_size: NA; cdr3_length: 16; j_call: TRBJ1-5; v_call: TRBV7-9
cdr3_nt: TGTGCCAGCAGCTTAGTGGGCAGGGGAGTCCCTGGAAACACCATATATTTT; cdr3_aa: CASSLVGRGVPGNTIYF; d_call: NA; clone_size: NA; cdr3_length: 17; j_call: TRBJ1-3; v_call: TRBV7-2
cdr3_nt: TGCGCCAGCCGGGACACTATGAGCGAGACCCAGTACTTC; cdr3_aa: CASRDTMSETQYF; d_call: NA; clone_size: NA; cdr3_length: 13; j_call: TRBJ2-5; v_call: TRBV5-1
cdr3_nt: TGTGCCAGCAGTGAACGGGCCCCGGTAACCTACGAGCAGTACTTC; cdr3_aa: CASSERAPVTYEQYF; d_call: NA; clone_size: NA; cdr3_length: 15; j_call: TRBJ2-7; v_call: TRBV2
cdr3_nt: TGTGCCAGCCGGCTAAGCTCCTACAATGAGCAGTTCTTC; cdr3_aa: CASRLSSYNEQFF; d_call: NA; clone_size: few; cdr3_length: 13; j_call: TRBJ2-1; v_call: TRBV2
cdr3_nt: TGTGCCAGTAAGAGAGCTAGCGGGGACTACAATGAGCAGTTCTTC; cdr3_aa: CASKRASGDYNEQFF; d_call: TRBD2; clone_size: NA; cdr3_length: 15; j_call: TRBJ2-1; v_call: TRBV19
cdr3_nt: TGTGCCAGCAGCTTAGTATCGGGGGACGAAAAACTGTTTTTT; cdr3_aa: CASSLVSGDEKLFF; d_call: NA; clone_size: NA; cdr3_length: 14; j_call: TRBJ1-4; v_call: TRBV7-2
cdr3_nt: TGTGCCAGCGATGAGCGGGACAGGGGGACAGATACGCAGTATTTT; cdr3_aa: CASDERDRGTDTQYF; d_call: TRBD1; clone_size: NA; cdr3_length: 15; j_call: TRBJ2-3; v_call: TRBV2
cdr3_nt: TGTGCCAGCACCAGGGGGTTAGGTTCACCCCTCCACTTT; cdr3_aa: CASTRGLGSPLHF; d_call: TRBD1; clone_size: NA; cdr3_length: 13; j_call: TRBJ1-6; v_call: TRBV9
cdr3_nt: TGTGCCAGCAGTGAACTACAGGGTGGCACTGAAGCTTTCTTT; cdr3_aa: CASSELQGGTEAFF; d_call: NA; clone_size: NA; cdr3_length: 14; j_call: TRBJ1-1; v_call: TRBV2
cdr3_nt: TGTGCCAGTAGTATAGGGGGTCGTAACTACGAGCAGTACTTC; cdr3_aa: CASSIGGRNYEQYF; d_call: NA; clone_size: NA; cdr3_length: 14; j_call: TRBJ2-7; v_call: TRBV19
cdr3_nt: TGTGCCTGGAGTGAGGGAATGGCCTATGGCTACACCTTC; cdr3_aa: CAWSEGMAYGYTF; d_call: NA; clone_size: NA; cdr3_length: 13; j_call: TRBJ1-2; v_call: TRBV30
cdr3_nt: TGTGCCAGCAGCCAGCAACAGTTTACGGGGCAGTACTTC; cdr3_aa: CASSQQQFTGQYF; d_call: NA; clone_size: NA; cdr3_length: 13; j_call: TRBJ2-7; v_call: TRBV14
cdr3_nt: TGCGCCAGCAGCGAACTCCAGTACAATGAGCAGTTCTTC; cdr3_aa: CASSELQYNEQFF; d_call: NA; clone_size: NA; cdr3_length: 13; j_call: TRBJ2-1; v_call: TRBV5-1
cdr3_nt: TGTGCCAGTAGTATAGGCGAGAAAGGTGAAGCTTTCTTT; cdr3_aa: CASSIGEKGEAFF; d_call: NA; clone_size: NA; cdr3_length: 13; j_call: TRBJ1-1; v_call: TRBV19
cdr3_nt: TGTGCCAGCTCACCCGCCGGGACAGGGGCCAACACTGAAGCTTTCTTT; cdr3_aa: CASSPAGTGANTEAFF; d_call: TRBD1; clone_size: NA; cdr3_length: 16; j_call: TRBJ1-1; v_call: TRBV18
cdr3_nt: TGTGCCAGCAGTCAACCCCTGGGACGGCAGAACACCGGGGAGCTGTTTTTT; cdr3_aa: CASSQPLGRQNTGELFF; d_call: NA; clone_size: NA; cdr3_length: 17; j_call: TRBJ2-2; v_call: TRBV28
cdr3_nt: TGCGCCAGCAGCTTGCAATCGGCGGGGCGTGGAGTTCAGGAGCAGTACTTC; cdr3_aa: CASSLQSAGRGVQEQYF; d_call: NA; clone_size: NA; cdr3_length: 17; j_call: TRBJ2-7; v_call: TRBV5-1
cdr3_nt: TGTGCCAGCAGCCTACCCGACGGGGCCGTCTCTGGAAACACCATATATTTT; cdr3_aa: CASSLPDGAVSGNTIYF; d_call: NA; clone_size: NA; cdr3_length: 17; j_call: TRBJ1-3; v_call: TRBV7-7
cdr3_nt: TGTGCCAGCAGCTTAGACCGTCAGGGGGCCCATAATTCACCCCTCCACTTT; cdr3_aa: CASSLDRQGAHNSPLHF; d_call: TRBD1; clone_size: NA; cdr3_length: 17; j_call: TRBJ1-6; v_call: TRBV7-2
cdr3_nt: TGTGCCAGCAGCTTTAGCGGCTACGCCTACAATGAGCAGTTCTTC; cdr3_aa: CASSFSGYAYNEQFF; d_call: NA; clone_size: NA; cdr3_length: 15; j_call: TRBJ2-1; v_call: TRBV7-2